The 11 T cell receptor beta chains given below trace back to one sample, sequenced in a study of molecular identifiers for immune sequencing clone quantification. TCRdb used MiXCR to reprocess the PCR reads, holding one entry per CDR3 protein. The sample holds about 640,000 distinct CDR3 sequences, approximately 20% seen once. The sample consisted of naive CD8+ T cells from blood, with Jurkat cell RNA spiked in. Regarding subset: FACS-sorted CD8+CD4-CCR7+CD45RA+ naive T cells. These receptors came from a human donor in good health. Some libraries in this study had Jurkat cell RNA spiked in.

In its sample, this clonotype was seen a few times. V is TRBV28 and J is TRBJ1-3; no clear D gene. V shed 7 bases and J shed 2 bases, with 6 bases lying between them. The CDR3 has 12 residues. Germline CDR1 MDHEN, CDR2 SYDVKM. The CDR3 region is CASTGAGNTIYF. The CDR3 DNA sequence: TGTGCCAGCACCGGGGCTGGAAACACCATATATTTT.

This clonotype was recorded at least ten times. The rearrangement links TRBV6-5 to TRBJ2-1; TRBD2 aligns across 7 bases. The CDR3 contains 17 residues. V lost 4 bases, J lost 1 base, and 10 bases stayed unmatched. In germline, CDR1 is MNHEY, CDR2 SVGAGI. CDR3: CASSSLRAGESYNEQFF. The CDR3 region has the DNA TGTGCCAGCAGTTCGCTTAGGGCGGGAGAATCCTACAATGAGCAGTTCTTC.

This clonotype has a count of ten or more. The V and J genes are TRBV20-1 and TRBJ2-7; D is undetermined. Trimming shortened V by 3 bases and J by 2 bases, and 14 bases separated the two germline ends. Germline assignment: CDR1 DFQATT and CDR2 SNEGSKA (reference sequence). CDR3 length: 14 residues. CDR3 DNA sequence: TGCAGTGCTAGCGCTACCCGGGCTGCCTACGAGCAGTACTTC. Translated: CSASATRAAYEQYF.

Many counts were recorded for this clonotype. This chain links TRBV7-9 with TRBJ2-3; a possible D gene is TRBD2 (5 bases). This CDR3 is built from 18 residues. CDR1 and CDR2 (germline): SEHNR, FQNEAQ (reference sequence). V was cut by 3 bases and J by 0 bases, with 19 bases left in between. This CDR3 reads CASSFARRSGSSTDTQYF. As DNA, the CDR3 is TGTGCCAGCAGCTTTGCGCGACGGAGCGGTTCAAGCACAGATACGCAGTATTTT.

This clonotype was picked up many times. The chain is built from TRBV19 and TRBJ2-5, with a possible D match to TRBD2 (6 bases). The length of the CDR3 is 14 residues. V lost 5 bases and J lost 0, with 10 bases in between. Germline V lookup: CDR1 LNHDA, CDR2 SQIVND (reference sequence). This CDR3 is CASSGGTYQETQYF. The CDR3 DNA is TGTGCCAGTAGTGGGGGGACGTACCAAGAGACCCAGTACTTC.

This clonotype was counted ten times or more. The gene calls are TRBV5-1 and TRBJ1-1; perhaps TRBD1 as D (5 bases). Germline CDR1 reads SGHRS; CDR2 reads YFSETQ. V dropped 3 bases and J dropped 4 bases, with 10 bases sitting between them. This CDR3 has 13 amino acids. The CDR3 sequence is CASSWGSGTEAFF. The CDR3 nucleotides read TGCGCCAGCAGCTGGGGGTCGGGCACTGAAGCTTTCTTT.

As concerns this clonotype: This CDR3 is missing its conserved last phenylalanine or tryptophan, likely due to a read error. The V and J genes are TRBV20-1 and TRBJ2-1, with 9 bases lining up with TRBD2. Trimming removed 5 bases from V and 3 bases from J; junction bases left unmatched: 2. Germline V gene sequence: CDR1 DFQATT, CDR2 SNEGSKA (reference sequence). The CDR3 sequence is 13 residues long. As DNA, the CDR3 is TGCAGTGCTGGACTAGCGAGCTACAATGAGCAGTTCCTC. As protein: CSAGLASYNEQFL.

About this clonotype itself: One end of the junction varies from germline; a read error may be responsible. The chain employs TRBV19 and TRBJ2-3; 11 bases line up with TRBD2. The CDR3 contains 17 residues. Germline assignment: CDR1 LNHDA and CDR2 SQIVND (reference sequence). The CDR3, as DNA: TGTGCCGGTAGTACACCCGCTAGCGGGGGGACTGGAGATACGCAGTATTTT. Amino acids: CAGSTPASGGTGDTQYF. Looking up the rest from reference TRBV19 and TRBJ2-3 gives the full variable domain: DGGITQSPKYLFRKEGQNVTLSCEQNLNHDAMYWYRQDPGQGLRLIYYSQIVNDFQKGDIAEGYSVSREKKESFPLTVTSAQKNPTAFYLCAGSTPASGGTGDTQYFGPGTRLTVL.

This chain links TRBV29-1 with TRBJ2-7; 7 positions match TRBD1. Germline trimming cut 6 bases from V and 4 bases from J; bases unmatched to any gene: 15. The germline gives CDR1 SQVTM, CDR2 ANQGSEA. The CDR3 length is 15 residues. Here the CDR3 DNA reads TGCAGCGTCGAGCTCTCGGGACAGACGTTGTACGAGCAGTACTTC. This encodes CSVELSGQTLYEQYF.

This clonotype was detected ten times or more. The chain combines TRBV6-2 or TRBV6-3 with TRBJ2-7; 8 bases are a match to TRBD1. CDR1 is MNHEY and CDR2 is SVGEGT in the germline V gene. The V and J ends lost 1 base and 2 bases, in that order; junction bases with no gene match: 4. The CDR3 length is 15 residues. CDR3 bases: TGTGCCAGCAGTTACTTTACAGGGGGAACCTACGAGCAGTACTTC. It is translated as CASSYFTGGTYEQYF.

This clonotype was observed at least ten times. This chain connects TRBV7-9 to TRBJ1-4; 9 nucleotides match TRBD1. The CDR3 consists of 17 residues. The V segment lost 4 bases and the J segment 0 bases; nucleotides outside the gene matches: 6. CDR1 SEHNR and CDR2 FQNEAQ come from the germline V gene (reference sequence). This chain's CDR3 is CASSWGTGIATNEKLFF. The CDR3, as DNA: TGTGCCAGCAGCTGGGGGACAGGGATTGCAACTAATGAAAAACTGTTTTTT.